The subject of this entry is one T cell receptor beta chain. No antigen is known for it. This record comes from a study of PD-1 blockade in mismatch repair-deficient tumors. V lost 1 base to trimming and J lost 7 bases; unmatched junction nucleotides: 4. Germline CDR1 and CDR2: LGHNA and YNFKEQ. This CDR3 has 16 amino acids. Time point defined: identical roughly eleven-day culture without peptide (control). TCRdb keeps only in-frame clones here, not all; method: immunoSEQ multiplex PCR. Of about 14,000 clones listed, just over 85% are singletons. The sample was cells cultured in vitro, taken from a patient treated with pembrolizumab. The TCR sequence derives from an adult with mismatch repair-deficient cancer. The chain joins TRBV4-2 to TRBJ2-1; 13 bases match TRBD2. The DNA for the CDR3 is TGTGCCAGCAGCCAAGCCGGGACTAGCGGGGATAATGAGCAGTTCTTC. It translates to CASSQAGTSGDNEQFF.